The 14 T cell receptor beta chains below all came from one sample that was sequenced in a study of cytomegalovirus exposure and HLA in healthy donors. The PCR employed 60 Vbeta primers together with 13 Jbeta primers. Data came from immunoSEQ multiplex PCR; TCRdb stores just in-frame clones and leaves some out. The sample holds roughly 160,000 clones, 70% to 80% seen once. What was sequenced was PBMCs. The receptor source for this set is a young man in good health and CMV-seropositive.

The chain recombines TRBV11-2 with TRBJ2-5; 9 bases agree with TRBD1. The tail of the sequence fits TRBJ2-7 better, so the J call may be wrong. This CDR3 is 14 amino acids long. Per germline, CDR1 SGHAT and CDR2 FQNNGV. The CDR3 DNA reads as TGTGCCAGCAGCCAAAGGACAGGGGCGTACGAGCAGTACTTC. Translation gives CASSQRTGAYEQYF.

This clone showed up just a few times. The rearrangement links TRBV30 to TRBJ1-1; D is perhaps TRBD1 (6 bases). The CDR3 spans 14 residues. V gave up 5 bases and J gave up 3 bases, with 16 bases separating them. Germline V lookup: CDR1 GTSNPN, CDR2 SVGIG (reference sequence). This CDR3 is CAWARGALDTEAFF. CDR3 coding DNA: TGTGCCTGGGCGCGGGGGGCTTTGGACACTGAAGCTTTCTTT.

The genes are TRBV10-3 and TRBJ1-4; D remains unclear. V lost 4 bases and J lost 7, with 10 bases in between. This CDR3 region has 13 residues. Per germline, CDR1 ENHRY and CDR2 SYGVKD. CDR3 DNA sequence: TGTGCCATCAGTGCGGGGTTTGGTGAAAAACTGTTTTTT. Protein product: CAISAGFGEKLFF.

This clone has just one count. The chain recombines TRBV27 with TRBJ2-1, with 15 bases matching TRBD2. The J segment lost 7 bases and the V segment lost 4 bases, leaving 8 bases of the junction unmatched. The V gene's germline CDR1 is MNHEY and CDR2 SMNVEV (reference sequence). There are 17 residues in the CDR3. In nucleotides, the CDR3 is TGTGCCAGCAGTTGGACTAGCGGGAGGGCCTCGCATAATGAGCAGTTCTTC. It specifies CASSWTSGRASHNEQFF.

The chain couples TRBV27 to TRBJ1-1; 9 bases line up with TRBD1. The germline CDR1 and CDR2 sequences are MNHEY and SMNVEV (reference sequence). V was pared by 5 bases and J by 3 bases, with 7 bases of the junction left unmatched. The CDR3 covers 15 residues. In DNA form, the CDR3 reads TGTGCCAGCAGTGTCGCGACAGGGGGTGACACTGAAGCTTTCTTT. Translation: CASSVATGGDTEAFF.

The chain recombines TRBV5-1 with TRBJ2-1; 7 nucleotides match TRBD1. Germline assignment: CDR1 SGHRS and CDR2 YFSETQ. CDR3 length equals 16 residues. V dropped 4 bases and J dropped 4; count of bases not matched to a gene: 11. The CDR3 spells CASSGSTGAAYNEQFF. DNA for the CDR3: TGCGCCAGCAGCGGGTCTACAGGGGCCGCGTACAATGAGCAGTTCTTC.

This chain uses TRBV19 with TRBJ2-5; TRBD1 is a possible D gene (6 bases). CDR3 length equals 15 residues. V lost 7 bases and J lost 1, with 16 bases in between. Germline V gene data show CDR1 as LNHDA and CDR2 as SQIVND (reference sequence). This CDR3 reads CASKRDTRLQETQYF. The CDR3 coding sequence is TGTGCCAGTAAAAGGGACACTCGCCTCCAAGAGACCCAGTACTTC.

The chain joins TRBV12-5 to TRBJ2-2, with 11 bases matching TRBD2. The germline V gene encodes CDR1 LGHNT and CDR2 FRNRAP. With 2 bases clipped from V and 0 bases from J, the junction kept 5 bases outside the gene matches. The CDR3 is 18 amino acids. The CDR3 sequence is CASGLKGLAVTNTGELFF. The CDR3 coding sequence is TGTGCTAGTGGTTTGAAGGGACTAGCGGTTACGAACACCGGGGAGCTGTTTTTT. Looking up the rest from reference TRBV12-5 and TRBJ2-2 gives the full variable domain: DARVTQTPRHKVTEMGQEVTMRCQPILGHNTVFWYRQTMMQGLELLAYFRNRAPLDDSGMPKDRFSAEMPDATLATLKIQPSEPRDSAVYFCASGLKGLAVTNTGELFFGEGSRLTVL.

The V and J genes are TRBV30 and TRBJ1-6; TRBD1 is a possible D gene (6 bases). The length of the CDR3 is 14 residues. V was clipped by 7 bases and J by 9 bases, with 19 bases between them. CDR1 and CDR2 from the germline V gene are GTSNPN and SVGIG (reference sequence). CDR3 nucleotide sequence: TGTGCCTCCAACGGGGGGCAAGGGAGTTCACCCCTCCACTTT. The encoded protein is CASNGGQGSSPLHF. The full variable domain, rest sourced from reference TRBV30 and TRBJ1-6, is SQTIHQWPATLVQPVGSPLSLECTVEGTSNPNLYWYRQAAGRGLQLLFYSVGIGQISSEVPQNLSASRPQDRQFILSSKKLLLSDSGFYLCASNGGQGSSPLHFGNGTRLTVT.

The genes are TRBV15 and TRBJ2-1; D is unresolved. V was cut by 1 base and J by 3 bases, with 10 bases left in between. The CDR3 is 15 amino acids. Germline CDR1 is LNHNV and CDR2 is YYDKDF (reference sequence). Written as DNA, the CDR3 is TGTGCCACCAGCAGAGGAGAAGATGACTACAATGAGCAGTTCTTC. This codes for CATSRGEDDYNEQFF.

The chain has TRBV7-9 and TRBJ1-2; TRBD1 matches 8 bases. This CDR3 has 16 amino acids. CDR1 and CDR2 from the germline V gene are SEHNR and FQNEAQ (reference sequence). V lost 8 bases, J lost 1 base, and 12 bases stayed unmatched. CDR3 DNA sequence: TGTGCCAGCGGACAATGGCCGGGACAGGTTAACTATGGCTACACCTTC. It is translated as CASGQWPGQVNYGYTF.

The CDR3 coding sequence is TGTGCCAGCTCCCGGACAGGGGACTCCTACGAGCAGTACTTC. Translated: CASSRTGDSYEQYF. The genes are TRBV5-6 and TRBJ2-5; 9 nucleotides line up with TRBD1. Judging by the DNA end, TRBJ2-7 fits better; the J call may be wrong. The CDR3 has 14 residues. Germline V gives CDR1 SGHDT, CDR2 YYEEEE.

In nucleotides, the CDR3 is TGCGCCAGCAGCTTGGCAGGGTCTAGCACAGATACGCAGTATTTT. It is translated as CASSLAGSSTDTQYF. The chain couples TRBV5-1 to TRBJ2-3; the D gene is possibly TRBD1 (5 bases). The CDR3 covers 15 residues. Germline CDR1 SGHRS, CDR2 YFSETQ. The V end lost 0 bases, the J end lost 0 bases, and 8 bases lay between the germline ends.

This clone was seen a handful of times. The rearrangement joins TRBV11-2 to TRBJ2-1, with TRBD2 matching 10 bases. This CDR3 has 17 amino acids. The germline gives CDR1 SGHAT, CDR2 FQNNGV. The trim removed 2 bases at V and 4 bases at J, leaving 8 bases unmatched. The CDR3 DNA reads TGTGCCAGCAGCTTAAACGAACTAGCGGGACTATACAATGAGCAGTTCTTC. It translates to CASSLNELAGLYNEQFF.